The T cell receptor beta chain described here comes from a study of regulatory T cells in long-lasting Graves disease. Time point: newly diagnosed GD, antithyroid drugs for less than 3 months. Extracted RNA from PBMCs served as the source of the TCR library. Per germline, CDR1 LGHDT and CDR2 YNNKEL (reference sequence). The CDR3 extends over 15 amino acids. With V trimmed by 9 bases and J by 7 bases, 12 bases remained unmatched. This clonotype was seen only a few times. Combining iRepertoire HTBI primers with Arm-PCR of CDR3 regions, the authors built TCR beta libraries. TCRdb used MiXCR to reprocess the multiplex PCR reads, holding one entry per CDR3 protein. The sample holds about 610,000 distinct CDR3 sequences, roughly 16% seen once. These sequences were also reported in another study, on T cells in Graves' hyperthyroidism and ophthalmopathy.

Sequences were derived from peripheral blood mononuclear cells (PBMCs), sampled at new diagnosis, from a patient treated with antithyroid drugs. The clonotype originates from a man aged 18 to 30 with Graves disease. The chain combines TRBV3-1 with TRBJ2-7, with 13 bases lining up with TRBD2. The CDR3 spells CASSILAGGFGEQYF. CDR3 DNA: TGTGCCAGTTCCATACTAGCGGGAGGGTTCGGAGAGCAGTACTTC.